The 8 T cell receptor beta chains below come from one sample, sequenced in a study of T cell changes during pregnancy in multiple sclerosis (dated by TCRdb to the late 2010s). The library was produced with the immunoSEQ multiplex PCR assay. Drawn from immuneACCESS, this table holds only the in-frame rearrangements with V and J called that TCRdb kept. Clones are partly lost; checked studies trace under half to an unresolved V gene and leave the rest unexplained. The table for this sample lists tens of thousands of clones; 92% of them were counted only once. Around 3.5% of the sample is held by the ten biggest clonotypes. This specimen consisted of peripheral blood, obtained after pregnancy. These receptors were taken from a female donor in good health, enrolled as a control in a pregnancy study.

This chain connects TRBV4-1 to TRBJ2-3; 9 bases line up with TRBD1. Per the germline V gene, CDR1 is MGHRA and CDR2 is YSYEKL. V was clipped by 1 base and J by 4 bases; unmatched bases: 6. This CDR3 is 16 amino acids long. The CDR3 region is CASSQVKGQGPDTQYF. In nucleotides, the CDR3 is TGCGCCAGCAGCCAAGTCAAGGGACAGGGACCAGATACGCAGTATTTT.

The chain uses TRBV6-4 and TRBJ2-6; the D gene is possibly TRBD1 (5 bases). This CDR3 region has 18 residues. Germline CDR1 MRHNA, CDR2 SNTAGT. V lost 3 bases to trimming and J lost 0 bases, with 15 bases between them. The CDR3 nucleotides are TGTGCCAGCAGTGATGGTTATAGACAGAGCTCTGGGGCCAACGTCCTGACTTTC. Its translation: CASSDGYRQSSGANVLTF.

The genes are TRBV5-1 and TRBJ1-1; TRBD1 agrees at 8 bases. Germline assignment: CDR1 SGHRS and CDR2 YFSETQ. With V trimmed by 1 base and J by 10 bases, 12 bases remained unmatched. The CDR3 contains 15 residues. In DNA, the CDR3 is TGCGCCAGCAGCTTGAATGGCGCTGACAGGGGTGTAGCTTTCTTT. This codes for CASSLNGADRGVAFF.

The chain combines TRBV4-2 with TRBJ2-3; the match to TRBD2 covers 7 bases. With 0 bases clipped from V and 3 bases from J, the junction kept 6 bases outside the gene matches. Looked up from germline, CDR1 is LGHNA and CDR2 is YNFKEQ. This CDR3 is built from 16 residues. CDR3 sequence reads: CASSQDWRGGTDTQYF. As DNA, the CDR3 is TGTGCCAGCAGCCAAGATTGGAGGGGAGGGACAGATACGCAGTATTTT.

The chain uses TRBV28 and TRBJ1-1, with TRBD1 matching over 7 bases. J was trimmed by 4 bases and V by 4 bases; bases with no gene match: 9. In germline, CDR1 is MDHEN, CDR2 SYDVKM. This CDR3 is built from 15 residues. CDR3 loop: CASSYRGRLGTEAFF. CDR3 nucleotide sequence: TGTGCCAGCAGTTACAGGGGTAGGTTAGGCACTGAAGCTTTCTTT.

This rearrangement joins TRBV6-6 to TRBJ2-3; 9 bases are a match to TRBD2. Per the germline V gene, CDR1 is MNHNY and CDR2 is SVGAGI (reference sequence). CDR3 length: 15 amino acids. Trimming took 6 bases from V and 5 from J; bases not matched to a gene: 9. For the CDR3, the DNA is TGTGCCAGCAGAACAGGGACTAGCAGAAGAGATACGCAGTATTTT. It codes for CASRTGTSRRDTQYF.

V and J are TRBV18 and TRBJ1-2; 9 bases map to TRBD1. The CDR3 is made up of 14 amino acids. The germline V gene encodes CDR1 KGHSH and CDR2 LQKENI. V trimming: 1 base; J trimming: 9 bases; junction bases outside the gene matches: 6. The CDR3 loop is CASSPRDRANSYTF. The CDR3 DNA reads TGTGCCAGCTCACCACGGGACAGGGCTAATAGCTACACCTTC. The whole variable domain, filled in from reference TRBV18 and TRBJ1-2, reads NAGVMQNPRHLVRRRGQEARLRCSPMKGHSHVYWYRQLPEEGLKFMVYLQKENIIDESGMPKERFSAEFPKEGPSILRIQQVVRGDSAAYFCASSPRDRANSYTFGSGTRLTVV.

CDR3 in amino acids: CASSPSAGGADTQYF. CDR3 in DNA: TGTGCCAGCAGTCCCTCGGCGGGGGGTGCAGATACGCAGTATTTT. This rearrangement joins TRBV27 to TRBJ2-3, with TRBD2 matching over 8 bases. V was clipped by 5 bases and J by 4 bases; unmatched bases: 8. Germline values: CDR1 MNHEY, CDR2 SMNVEV (reference sequence). This CDR3 contains 15 residues.